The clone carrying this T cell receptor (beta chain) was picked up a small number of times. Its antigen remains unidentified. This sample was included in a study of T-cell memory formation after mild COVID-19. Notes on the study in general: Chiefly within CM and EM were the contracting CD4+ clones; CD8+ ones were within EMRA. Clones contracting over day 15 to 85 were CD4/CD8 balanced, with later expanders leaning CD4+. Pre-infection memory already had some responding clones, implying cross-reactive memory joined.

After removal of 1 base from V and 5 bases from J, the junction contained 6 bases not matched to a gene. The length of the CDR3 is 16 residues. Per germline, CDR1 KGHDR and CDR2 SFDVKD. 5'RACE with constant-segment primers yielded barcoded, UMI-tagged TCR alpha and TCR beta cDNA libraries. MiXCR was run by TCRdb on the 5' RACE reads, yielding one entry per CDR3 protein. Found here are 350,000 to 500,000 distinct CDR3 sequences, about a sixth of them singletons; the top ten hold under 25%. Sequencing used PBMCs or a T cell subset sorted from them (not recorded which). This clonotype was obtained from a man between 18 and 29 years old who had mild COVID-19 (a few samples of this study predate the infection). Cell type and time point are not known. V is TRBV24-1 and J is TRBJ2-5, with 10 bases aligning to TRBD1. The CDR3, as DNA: TGTGCCACCAGTGATTTCCGGGACAGGGGTTCGGAGACCCAGTACTTC. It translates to CATSDFRDRGSETQYF.